This T cell receptor (beta chain) was retrieved from a study of graft-versus-host responses after intestinal transplantation. On this clone: Antigen: not known.

This CDR3 comprises 17 residues. The V segment lost 5 bases and the J segment 2 bases; nucleotides outside the gene matches: 13. Germline lookup yields CDR1 SEHNR and CDR2 FQNEAQ (reference sequence). Measured with immunoSEQ multiplex PCR; TCRdb has only the in-frame clones, and not every one. This repertoire shows nearly 110,000 clones, 80% to 90% found once; its top ten account for around 0.76%. The chain combines TRBV7-9 with TRBJ2-7, with TRBD1 identical over 9 bases. The starting material was unstimulated CD4+ T cells sorted from spleen or lymph node cells, obtained before transplant. This clonotype originated in a human donor who was the organ donor for an intestinal transplant. The CDR3 bases are TGTGCCAGCAGCGTACGACCCGCCGGGACAGGGCCCTACGAGCAGTACTTC. Residues: CASSVRPAGTGPYEQYF.